This TCR beta chain stems from a study of tumor-infiltrating lymphocytes in glioblastoma multiforme. Of note for this clonotype: No conserved phenylalanine or tryptophan is present at the end of the CDR3, so a read error is the likely explanation. The DNA is left out, because the CDR3 cannot be placed on it with certainty; the CDR3 is given as TCRdb lists it.

The CDR3 is 14 residues long, counting both termini. Germline CDR1 and CDR2: SQVTM and ANQGSEA. TCRB libraries came from RNA via three nested multiplex PCR rounds. Each CDR3 protein is one row after TCRdb ran MiXCR on the multiplex PCR reads. The repertoire holds almost 20,000 distinct CDR3 sequences, about 70% seen once, with about 18% in the top ten. The J gene is TRBJ1-1, the V gene TRBV29-1. Input material: peripheral blood. The TCR originated in a male donor with glioblastoma. CDR3 residues: CSVAQGPWVTEASL.